This is a list of T cell receptor beta chains from one sample in a study of T cells in localized non-small cell lung cancer. Some clones are missing from TCRdb's copy, which holds only in-frame ones; the method was immunoSEQ multiplex PCR. Among 990 or so clones, about 28% were seen once, and the ten largest hold 9.5% to 13%. The sequencing here drew on lung tumor tissue, taken before any cancer treatment. The receptors shown here come from a male donor at least 60 years old with stage I squamous cell lung carcinoma. The CDR3 runs from the conserved cysteine through the conserved F or W. A D gene is named only where the DNA matches it firmly. Only part of the rows carry a size: once, few, many, or a class if the clone is expanded.

>TRBJ1-1|-|TRBD1|TRBV9
CASSYRQGATTEAFF
TGTGCCAGCAGCTACCGACAGGGGGCGACCACTGAAGCTTTCTTT
>TRBJ1-5|few|-|TRBV11-3
CASSRYVGNQPQHF
TGTGCCAGCAGCCGGTACGTAGGCAATCAGCCCCAGCATTTT
>TRBJ2-1|-|-|TRBV9
CASSPGGGRTYNEQFF
TGTGCCAGCAGCCCGGGTGGGGGACGCACCTACAATGAGCAGTTCTTC
>TRBJ2-3|few|TRBD2|TRBV6-8
CASRSPSGRGTDTQYF
TGTGCCAGCAGGTCCCCTAGCGGGAGGGGCACAGATACGCAGTATTTT
>TRBJ1-2|-|TRBD1|TRBV19
CASSPRTGGYTF
TGTGCCAGTAGTCCACGGACAGGTGGCTACACCTTC
>TRBJ1-2|-|TRBD1|TRBV5-1
CASSSGTGRDYGYTF
TGCGCCAGCAGCTCGGGGACAGGGCGCGACTATGGCTACACCTTC
>TRBJ1-1|few|TRBD1|TRBV9
CASSVGQGGGAFF
TGTGCCAGCAGCGTAGGACAGGGCGGCGGAGCTTTCTTT
>TRBJ2-3|-|-|TRBV19
CASSIKDSTDTQYF
TGTGCCAGTAGTATTAAAGATAGCACAGATACGCAGTATTTT
>TRBJ1-3|few|-|TRBV28
CASSLAAGASGNTIYF
TGTGCCAGCAGTTTGGCGGCAGGGGCCTCTGGAAACACCATATATTTT
>TRBJ2-5|few|TRBD2|TRBV11-3
CASSLAGREGETQYF
TGTGCCAGCAGCTTGGCGGGCAGGGAGGGAGAGACCCAGTACTTC
>TRBJ2-1|medium-sized|TRBD2|TRBV2
CASTTPGLQGGNEQFF
TGTGCCAGCACCACCCCGGGACTTCAGGGAGGGAATGAGCAGTTCTTC
>TRBJ2-7|-|-|TRBV11-3
CASSPGTGEGAQYF
TGTGCCAGCAGCCCCGGGACGGGGGAAGGCGCGCAGTACTTC